Below are 30 T cell receptor beta chains sequenced from a single sample in a study of blood T cell repertoires in COVID-19. The data were produced by immunoSEQ multiplex PCR, yet TCRdb's version contains in-frame clones alone and is incomplete. The table lists 300,000 to 400,000 clones, approximately 90% of them singletons. Sequenced: PBMCs or T cells enriched from blood (not recorded which). These receptors came from a man between 18 and 29 years old who had recovered from COVID-19.

The gene calls are TRBV19 and TRBJ1-2; a weak D match, TRBD1 (5 bases). Germline V gene data show CDR1 as LNHDA and CDR2 as SQIVND (reference sequence). The CDR3 is 15 residues long. Trimming pared 10 bases from V and 4 bases from J, leaving 22 bases between. This chain's CDR3 is CATQSGASGGYGYTF. The CDR3 nucleotides read TGTGCCACCCAAAGTGGGGCCTCCGGCGGCTATGGCTACACCTTC.

Only a few counts were recorded for this clone. The chain recombines TRBV30 with TRBJ1-6; D is undetermined. Germline V gene sequence: CDR1 GTSNPN, CDR2 SVGIG (reference sequence). V gave up 2 bases and J gave up 6 bases, with 2 bases separating them. This CDR3 region has 11 residues. CDR3 DNA sequence: TGTGCCTGGAGTCTTAATTCACCCCTCCACTTT. This sequence encodes CAWSLNSPLHF.

The CDR3 is CASSQNPGFSGNTIYF. The CDR3, as DNA: TGTGCCAGCAGCCAAAACCCGGGATTCTCTGGAAACACCATATATTTT. The chain uses TRBV3-1 (or the pseudogene TRBV3-2) and TRBJ1-3; D is undetermined. The germline V gene encodes CDR1 LGHDT and CDR2 YNNKEL (reference sequence). The CDR3 contains 16 residues. The V end was cut by 2 bases, the J end by 0 bases, with 11 bases between.

This chain uses TRBV7-9 with TRBJ1-2, with 9 bases that match TRBD1. CDR3 length: 16 amino acids. CDR1 and CDR2 from the germline V gene are SEHNR and FQNEAQ (reference sequence). V lost 5 bases and J lost 8; bases outside the gene matches: 15. This CDR3 reads CASSRGIGTGNWGYTF. CDR3 DNA sequence: TGTGCCAGCAGCCGTGGTATCGGGACAGGGAACTGGGGCTACACCTTC.

This clone has only a few counts. This chain joins TRBV7-9 and TRBJ2-1; 11 bases match TRBD2. The CDR3 spans 16 residues. V lost 4 bases and J lost 4; bases outside the gene matches: 6. Germline assignment: CDR1 SEHNR and CDR2 FQNEAQ (reference sequence). CDR3 nucleotides: TGTGCCAGCAGCTCTCCTAGCGGGGGGTATTACAATGAGCAGTTCTTC. It encodes CASSSPSGGYYNEQFF.

The V call is TRBV5-1, the J call TRBJ1-5; unclear D gene. CDR3 length: 15 amino acids. From germline, CDR1 is SGHRS and CDR2 YFSETQ. V was clipped by 4 bases and J by 5 bases, with 16 bases between them. The CDR3 DNA sequence: TGCGCCAGCAGCCCGTCATCAGGAAGTGATCAGCCCCAGCATTTT. Translating it yields CASSPSSGSDQPQHF. Complete variable domain (other parts from reference TRBV5-1 and TRBJ1-5): KAGVTQTPRYLIKTRGQQVTLSCSPISGHRSVSWYQQTPGQGLQFLFEYFSETQRNKGNFPGRFSGRQFSNSRSEMNVSTLELGDSALYLCASSPSSGSDQPQHFGDGTRLSIL.

The chain recombines TRBV6-1 with TRBJ1-2; D gene unclear. In germline, CDR1 is MNHNS, CDR2 SASEGT. The CDR3 is made up of 14 amino acids. Trimming shortened V by 2 bases and J by 8 bases, and 15 bases separated the two germline ends. The CDR3 loop is CASSESAGASGYTF. Here the CDR3 DNA reads TGTGCCAGCAGTGAAAGCGCCGGAGCATCGGGCTACACCTTC.

The chain carries TRBV5-6 and TRBJ2-7; D possibly corresponds to TRBD1 (6 bases). V lost 5 bases and J lost 4, with 16 bases in between. CDR1 and CDR2 from the germline V gene are SGHDT and YYEEEE. This CDR3 contains 14 residues. Written as DNA, the CDR3 is TGTGCCAGCAGTCCAGGGCCCACAGGGTACGAGCAGTACTTC. It is translated as CASSPGPTGYEQYF.

This sequence joins TRBV27 and TRBJ2-5; 8 nucleotides match TRBD1. The CDR3 length is 13 residues. After removal of 8 bases from V and 5 bases from J, the junction contained 7 bases not matched to a gene. Germline V CDR1 and CDR2: MNHEY, SMNVEV (reference sequence). The CDR3 here is CASQDRAPETQYF. The CDR3 DNA sequence: TGTGCCAGCCAGGACAGGGCTCCGGAGACCCAGTACTTC.

The genes are TRBV10-1 and TRBJ2-7; D ambiguous. Between the trimmed V and J ends, which lost 4 bases and 7 bases, there was a span of 14 bases. The V gene's germline CDR1 is WNHNN and CDR2 SYGVQD (reference sequence). The CDR3 length is 13 residues. The CDR3 loop reads CASSVERAWEQYF. In DNA, the CDR3 is TGCGCCAGCAGTGTAGAGAGAGCGTGGGAGCAGTACTTC.

CDR3 residues: CASSQGQVDSPLHF. The DNA for the CDR3 is TGTGCCAGCAGCCAAGGACAGGTTGATTCACCCCTCCACTTT. The chain recombines TRBV7-3 with TRBJ1-6; 7 bases line up with TRBD1. CDR1 is SGHTA and CDR2 is FQGTGA in the germline V gene. J was trimmed by 8 bases and V by 5 bases; bases with no gene match: 6. This CDR3 is 14 amino acids long.

The chain carries TRBV18 and TRBJ2-1, with D possibly matching TRBD1 (6 bases). V was pared by 1 base and J by 6 bases, with 13 bases between. CDR3 length: 15 amino acids. Germline V lookup: CDR1 KGHSH, CDR2 LQKENI. DNA of the CDR3: TGTGCCAGCTCACCACGAGGGGGAATGGGCAATGAGCAGTTCTTC. Translating it yields CASSPRGGMGNEQFF. Based on the CDR3 plus reference TRBV18 and TRBJ2-1, the full variable domain is NAGVMQNPRHLVRRRGQEARLRCSPMKGHSHVYWYRQLPEEGLKFMVYLQKENIIDESGMPKERFSAEFPKEGPSILRIQQVVRGDSAAYFCASSPRGGMGNEQFFGPGTRLTVL.

The chain links TRBV4-1 to TRBJ2-3; possibly TRBD1 for D (6 bases). The CDR3 runs to 17 residues. Germline CDR1 is MGHRA and CDR2 is YSYEKL. Trimming left V 2 bases short and J 11 bases short, with 26 bases between. The CDR3 here is CASSQYPGTWQAVVQYF. The CDR3 region has the DNA TGCGCCAGCAGCCAATATCCCGGGACATGGCAGGCGGTAGTGCAGTATTTT.

This chain connects TRBV7-2 to TRBJ2-7, with D tentatively TRBD2 (6 bases). V gave up 1 base and J gave up 6 bases, with 13 bases separating them. Germline CDR1 reads SGHTA; CDR2 reads FQGNSA. The CDR3 sequence is 14 residues long. This CDR3 reads CASSLGYGGGEQYF. CDR3 DNA: TGTGCCAGCAGCTTAGGGTACGGGGGTGGCGAGCAGTACTTC.

This chain uses TRBV28 with TRBJ1-2; no clear D gene. V was trimmed by 3 bases and J by 4 bases, leaving 12 bases between them. CDR3 length: 14 residues. Germline values: CDR1 MDHEN, CDR2 SYDVKM. CDR3 residues: CASSFYRGGYGYTF. CDR3 nucleotides: TGTGCCAGCAGTTTTTATCGAGGAGGCTATGGCTACACCTTC.

This sequence joins TRBV2 and TRBJ2-3; D unresolved. Germline V CDR1 and CDR2: SNHLY, FYNNEI. The V gene lost 5 bases and the J gene lost 2 bases, with 8 bases spanning the gap. The CDR3 has 13 residues. CDR3 protein: CASSLLVTDTQYF. The CDR3 DNA reads as TGTGCCAGCAGTCTATTAGTCACAGATACGCAGTATTTT.

The chain recombines TRBV7-9 with TRBJ1-5; no firm D call. CDR1 is SEHNR and CDR2 is FQNEAQ in the germline V gene (reference sequence). Trimming cost V 3 bases and J 6 bases, with 6 bases left between them. The CDR3 is made up of 12 amino acids. CDR3 protein: CASSLEGQPQHF. Written as DNA, the CDR3 is TGTGCCAGCAGCTTGGAGGGTCAGCCCCAGCATTTT.

The CDR3: CASSPSYTEAFF. The CDR3, as DNA: TGTGCCAGCTCACCGTCGTACACTGAAGCTTTCTTT. The rearrangement links TRBV18 to TRBJ1-1; no definite D call. V was pared by 3 bases and J by 3 bases, with 5 bases between. CDR3 length equals 12 residues. Germline CDR1 is KGHSH and CDR2 is LQKENI.

This chain links TRBV6-5 with TRBJ2-5; 13 bases map to TRBD2. V lost 1 base, J lost 4 bases, and 3 bases stayed unmatched. This CDR3 region has 16 residues. Germline V gene lookup returns CDR1 MNHEY and CDR2 SVGAGI. The CDR3 reads CASSYFRTSGGETQYF. The CDR3 DNA is TGTGCCAGCAGTTACTTCCGGACTAGCGGGGGAGAGACCCAGTACTTC.

This chain joins TRBV7-7 and TRBJ1-1; TRBD1 is a possible D gene (5 bases). Germline-derived CDR1 and CDR2 are SSHAT and FNYEAQ (reference sequence). CDR3 length equals 18 residues. V was clipped by 0 bases and J by 1 base, with 18 bases between them. This CDR3 is CASSLARARQRPNTEAFF. The CDR3 coding sequence is TGTGCCAGCAGCTTAGCCCGGGCCCGACAGCGACCGAACACTGAAGCTTTCTTT.

The gene calls are TRBV21-1 and TRBJ1-1; TRBD1 is taken as the D call from the table, unchecked against the DNA. TRBV21-1 is a known pseudogene. CDR3 length: 16 amino acids. The CDR3 spells CASSKASGTENTEAFF. Here the CDR3 DNA reads TGTGCCAGCAGCAAGGCTTCTGGGACAGAGAACACTGAAGCTTTCTTT.

The chain employs TRBV28 and TRBJ1-2; no reliable D call. Germline CDR1 is MDHEN and CDR2 is SYDVKM. The CDR3 is 16 residues long. V was shortened by 1 base and J by 0 bases, with 12 bases between the two germline ends. The CDR3 loop is CASSLFSSGANYGYTF. CDR3 in DNA: TGTGCCAGCAGTTTATTTTCCTCCGGAGCTAACTATGGCTACACCTTC.

V gene TRBV28 combines with J gene TRBJ2-5; 8 bases match TRBD2. Per germline, CDR1 MDHEN and CDR2 SYDVKM. Trimming removed 4 bases from V and 5 bases from J; junction bases left unmatched: 6. The CDR3 consists of 14 residues. The DNA of the CDR3 is TGTGCCAGCAGTTCCAGCGGGAGCGGGGAGACCCAGTACTTC. It encodes CASSSSGSGETQYF.

This chain joins TRBV5-8 and TRBJ1-2; 10 bases line up with TRBD1. The V and J ends lost 4 bases and 7 bases, in that order; junction bases with no gene match: 4. Germline CDR1 and CDR2: SGHTS and YDEGEE. CDR3 length: 13 residues. The CDR3 loop reads CASSPGTGAGYTF. CDR3 nucleotide sequence: TGTGCCAGCAGCCCTGGGACAGGGGCTGGCTACACCTTC.

The chain recombines TRBV27 with TRBJ1-6; 7 bases fit TRBD1. The CDR3 consists of 15 residues. Trimming removed 7 bases from V and 7 bases from J; junction bases left unmatched: 10. Germline V CDR1 and CDR2: MNHEY, SMNVEV (reference sequence). The CDR3 nucleotides are TGTGCCAGCAATTCGGGACAGAGGCTAAATTCACCCCTCCACTTT. It is translated as CASNSGQRLNSPLHF.

The rearrangement links TRBV13 to TRBJ1-4; 9 positions match TRBD1. Germline V gene sequence: CDR1 PRHDT, CDR2 FYEKMQ (reference sequence). The length of the CDR3 is 14 residues. Trimming took 5 bases from V and 8 from J; bases not matched to a gene: 6. This chain's CDR3 is CASSLGQGGEKLFF. The CDR3 nucleotides are TGTGCCAGCAGCCTGGGACAGGGTGGGGAAAAACTGTTTTTT.

The V gene is TRBV15, the J gene TRBJ2-1; TRBD1 matches at 8 bases. With V trimmed by 0 bases and J by 12 bases, 13 bases remained unmatched. CDR3 length: 16 residues. Germline V gives CDR1 LNHNV, CDR2 YYDKDF (reference sequence). CDR3 nucleotides: TGTGCCACCAGCAGAGATCGGGACAGGTCTAAAATAGCGCAGTTCTTC. As protein: CATSRDRDRSKIAQFF.

This chain joins TRBV30 and TRBJ2-3; 7 positions match TRBD2. CDR3 length: 16 residues. Germline CDR1 reads GTSNPN; CDR2 reads SVGIG (reference sequence). V shed 0 bases and J 2 bases; nucleotides not matched to a gene: 8. The CDR3 coding sequence is TGTGCCTGGAGTGTACTAAGCGGGACGTTCACAGATACGCAGTATTTT. Its protein product is CAWSVLSGTFTDTQYF.

The gene calls are TRBV6-1 and TRBJ2-7; D gene unclear. The CDR3 totals 15 residues. Trimming cost V 1 base and J 2 bases, with 12 bases left between them. Germline loops: CDR1 MNHNS, CDR2 SASEGT. The CDR3 DNA sequence: TGTGCCAGCAGTGAAGTGCCCGGGTCTGCCTACGAGCAGTACTTC. Its translation is CASSEVPGSAYEQYF.

The chain joins TRBV2 to TRBJ1-1; maybe TRBD1 (5 bases). Germline values: CDR1 SNHLY, CDR2 FYNNEI. The CDR3 length is 15 residues. Trimming cost V 2 bases and J 2 bases, with 12 bases left between them. CDR3 sequence reads: CASSEQGQRNTEAFF. CDR3 nucleotide sequence: TGTGCCAGCAGTGAACAGGGCCAAAGAAACACTGAAGCTTTCTTT.